A selection of T cell receptor beta chains follows, all from one sample in a study of T-cell reconstitution after alpha-beta-depleted transplantation in children. From the PCR reads, TCRdb called clonotypes with MiXCR, one entry per CDR3 protein. This sample carries around 700,000 distinct CDR3 sequences, roughly 13% of them seen once, and the ten largest clones take around 0.76%. The material was PBMCs, obtained before TCRalphabeta/CD19-depleted stem cell transplant. The receptors here all came from a girl aged 2-9 years with congenital amegakaryocytic thrombocytopenia, due to receive a stem cell transplant. The CDR3 runs from the conserved cysteine through the conserved F or W. Each record gives: D gene, V gene, J gene, clone size, CDR3 DNA, CDR3 protein. A D gene is named only where the DNA matches it firmly. Part of the rows lack a size; the others show once, few, many or a class for expanded clones.

D: TRBD2; V: TRBV28; J: TRBJ2-1; size: .; DNA: TGTGCCAGCAGGCTAGCGGGGGAGAATGAGCAGTTCTTC; CDR3: CASRLAGENEQFF
D: .; V: TRBV12-3/TRBV12-4; J: TRBJ2-3; size: many; DNA: TGTGCCAGCAGTTTTTCCCCCTCCGGCACAGATACGCAGTATTTT; CDR3: CASSFSPSGTDTQYF
D: .; V: TRBV4-1; J: TRBJ1-1; size: many; DNA: TGCGCCAGCAGCCAATTTTTAGGAACGGGTGAAGCTTTCTTT; CDR3: CASSQFLGTGEAFF
D: .; V: TRBV28; J: TRBJ2-7; size: many; DNA: TGTGCCAGCAGTTATACAGGAACCTACGAGCAGTACTTC; CDR3: CASSYTGTYEQYF
D: .; V: TRBV20-1; J: TRBJ1-1; size: many; DNA: TGCAGTGCTAGAGATCGTCGCAGGGGAGAAACTGAAGCTTTCTTT; CDR3: CSARDRRRGETEAFF
D: TRBD2; V: TRBV7-9; J: TRBJ2-7; size: many; DNA: TGTGCCAGCAGCTTAATGCGGGCGGGAGTTGACGAGCAGTACTTC; CDR3: CASSLMRAGVDEQYF
D: TRBD1; V: TRBV29-1; J: TRBJ2-5; size: .; DNA: TGCAGCGTTGAATTGGGGACAGGGACTCAAGAGACCCAGTACTTC; CDR3: CSVELGTGTQETQYF
D: .; V: TRBV29-1; J: TRBJ2-1; size: few; DNA: TGCAGCGGGGGGAGATGGGCGGGAAGCTCCTACAATGAGCAGTTCTTC; CDR3: CSGGRWAGSSYNEQFF
D: TRBD2; V: TRBV20-1; J: TRBJ2-7; size: few; DNA: TGCAGTGCTCCGGACCTAGCGGGAGAACCCGAGCAGTACTTC; CDR3: CSAPDLAGEPEQYF
D: .; V: TRBV29-1; J: TRBJ2-2; size: many; DNA: TGCAGCGTTGAACGACAGAGGGGTGGGCTGTTTTTT; CDR3: CSVERQRGGLFF
D: .; V: TRBV6-5; J: TRBJ2-1; size: .; DNA: TGTGCCAGCAGTTACTCGGGCGGGTACAATGAGCAGTTCTTC; CDR3: CASSYSGGYNEQFF
D: .; V: TRBV29-1; J: TRBJ1-2; size: many; DNA: TGCAGCGTTGATGAAACTCGGAACTATGGCTACACCTTC; CDR3: CSVDETRNYGYTF
D: .; V: TRBV5-1; J: TRBJ2-1; size: .; DNA: TGCGCCAGCGGGGCGGCGGTCTCCTACAATGAGCAGTTCTTC; CDR3: CASGAAVSYNEQFF
D: .; V: TRBV4-1; J: TRBJ2-1; size: many; DNA: TGCGCCAGCAGCCAATCCGTTGGTGGGGTTCTCAGCTATGAGCAGTTCTTC; CDR3: CASSQSVGGVLSYEQFF
D: .; V: TRBV5-1; J: TRBJ2-7; size: .; DNA: TGCGCCAGCAGCTTGGGGCCGGCAGGGCCCTCTAACGAGCAGTACTTC; CDR3: CASSLGPAGPSNEQYF
D: TRBD1; V: TRBV12-5; J: TRBJ1-3; size: many; DNA: TGTGCTAGTGGTTTACCGGGACAGGTAATCTCTGGAAACACCATATATTTT; CDR3: CASGLPGQVISGNTIYF
D: .; V: TRBV6-1; J: TRBJ2-7; size: many; DNA: TGTGCCAGCAGTGAAGGCGTCCACGAGCAGTACTTC; CDR3: CASSEGVHEQYF
D: .; V: TRBV5-1; J: TRBJ2-7; size: many; DNA: TGCGCCAGCAGCTTGGAAATGACAGGCGCGCGATCCTACGAGCAGTACTTC; CDR3: CASSLEMTGARSYEQYF
D: TRBD1; V: TRBV20-1; J: TRBJ1-1; size: many; DNA: TGCAGTGCTCGGACAGGGCCTTACACTGAAGCTTTCTTT; CDR3: CSARTGPYTEAFF
D: TRBD1; V: TRBV5-1; J: TRBJ1-1; size: few; DNA: TGCGCCAGCAGCTTCGGGGGGACAGGGATTTTTCGAACTGAAGCTTTCTTT; CDR3: CASSFGGTGIFRTEAFF
D: .; V: TRBV12-3/TRBV12-4; J: TRBJ2-1; size: many; DNA: TGTGCCAGCAGGGAAGCGGGCCTATGGGAGCAGTTCTTC; CDR3: CASREAGLWEQFF
D: .; V: TRBV25-1; J: TRBJ1-1; size: .; DNA: TGTGCCAGCAGCCCGTCAACGAAGGCTGAAGCTTTCTTT; CDR3: CASSPSTKAEAFF
D: TRBD1; V: TRBV3-1; J: TRBJ1-1; size: .; DNA: TGTGCCAGCAACCTGAGGGGGCCCCCGAACACTGAAGCTTTCTTT; CDR3: CASNLRGPPNTEAFF
D: TRBD2; V: TRBV15; J: TRBJ2-2; size: once; DNA: TGTGCCACCAGCAGAAGGACTAGCGGGAGTATCTGGAACACCGGGGAGCTGTTTTTT; CDR3: CATSRRTSGSIWNTGELFF
D: TRBD2; V: TRBV20-1; J: TRBJ2-1; size: few; DNA: TGCAGTGCTTCCCCCTGGGGACCGGGGGGGGAGCAGTTCTTC; CDR3: CSASPWGPGGEQFF
D: TRBD2; V: TRBV20-1; J: TRBJ2-1; size: many; DNA: TGCAGTGCAAAGAACCCTCTAGCGGTCTCCTACAATGAGCAGTTCTTC; CDR3: CSAKNPLAVSYNEQFF
D: TRBD1; V: TRBV10-3; J: TRBJ2-3; size: .; DNA: TGTGCCATCAGTGAGTCGCCACAGGGGGCAAGCACAGATACGCTGTATTTT; CDR3: CAISESPQGASTDTLYF
D: .; V: TRBV5-1; J: TRBJ2-3; size: many; DNA: TGCGCCAGCAGCTTGGGGAATCCGGATAGCATAGATACGCAGTATTTT; CDR3: CASSLGNPDSIDTQYF
D: .; V: TRBV25-1; J: TRBJ2-4; size: few; DNA: TGTGCCAGCAGTGAATCTGGGCTGAGGAACATTCAGTACTTC; CDR3: CASSESGLRNIQYF
D: .; V: TRBV7-2; J: TRBJ2-7; size: .; DNA: TGTGCCAGCAGATCCCGGGTCACATTCTACGAGCAGTACTTC; CDR3: CASRSRVTFYEQYF
D: TRBD1; V: TRBV20-1; J: TRBJ1-1; size: .; DNA: TGCAGTGCTAGAGATCGTCAGACAGGGTCGAACACTGAAGCTTTCTTT; CDR3: CSARDRQTGSNTEAFF
D: TRBD2; V: TRBV11-1; J: TRBJ2-2; size: few; DNA: TGTGCCAGCAGCCCCACTAGAGCGGGAGGGCCCTCATACACCGGGGAGCTGTTTTTT; CDR3: CASSPTRAGGPSYTGELFF
D: .; V: TRBV27; J: TRBJ2-7; size: .; DNA: TGTGCCAGCACCTGGGGGAGGGAGCAGTACTTC; CDR3: CASTWGREQYF
D: .; V: TRBV29-1; J: TRBJ1-2; size: many; DNA: TGCAGCGTTGGGGAAACGGGGGCTGGAGGCTACACCTTC; CDR3: CSVGETGAGGYTF
D: .; V: TRBV11-2; J: TRBJ2-3; size: many; DNA: TGTGCCAGCAGCTTAGTTTTGACAGATACGCAGTATTTT; CDR3: CASSLVLTDTQYF
D: .; V: TRBV27; J: TRBJ2-1; size: many; DNA: TGTGCCAGCAGTTTAGGGTTCTGGGCCCGAAGCTCCTACAATGAGCAGTTCTTC; CDR3: CASSLGFWARSSYNEQFF
D: .; V: TRBV20-1; J: TRBJ2-5; size: few; DNA: TGCAGTGCTACTAGTTTTGAGACCCAGTACTTC; CDR3: CSATSFETQYF
D: .; V: TRBV7-2; J: TRBJ2-1; size: many; DNA: TGTGCCAGCAGCTCACCTTTCTCCTACAATGAGCAGTTCTTC; CDR3: CASSSPFSYNEQFF
D: .; V: TRBV29-1; J: TRBJ1-1; size: .; DNA: TGCAGCGCATTTGAGAGGATGGCTTTCTTT; CDR3: CSAFERMAFF
D: .; V: TRBV5-1; J: TRBJ2-2; size: many; DNA: TGCGCCAGCAGCTTGGAGGGCGGGGAGCTGTTTTTT; CDR3: CASSLEGGELFF
D: .; V: TRBV5-1; J: TRBJ2-1; size: many; DNA: TGCGCCAGCAGCTTGGAAGGGGAGGTAGCAAATGAGCAGTTCTTC; CDR3: CASSLEGEVANEQFF
D: .; V: TRBV5-1; J: TRBJ2-3; size: few; DNA: TGCGCCAGCAGCTTGGAAGCCCTCATGTCGACAGATACGCAGTATTTT; CDR3: CASSLEALMSTDTQYF
D: .; V: TRBV20-1; J: TRBJ2-1; size: few; DNA: TGCAGTGGGGGCGGGTTGATAAATGAGCAGTTCTTC; CDR3: CSGGGLINEQFF
D: TRBD1; V: TRBV29-1; J: TRBJ2-5; size: few; DNA: TGCAGCGTTGTTGGTAGGGGGCGCGAGACCCAGTACTTC; CDR3: CSVVGRGRETQYF
D: .; V: TRBV7-2; J: TRBJ1-5; size: many; DNA: TGTGCCAGCAGCTTTTGGGGGGCGCATCAGCCCCAGCATTTT; CDR3: CASSFWGAHQPQHF
D: .; V: TRBV20-1; J: TRBJ2-1; size: many; DNA: TGCAGTGCTCCCCACGGTGGGGGCGATGAGCAGTTCTTC; CDR3: CSAPHGGGDEQFF
D: TRBD1; V: TRBV7-9; J: TRBJ2-7; size: few; DNA: TGTGCCAGCAGCTTCGACAGGGACCCCTACGAGCAGTACTTC; CDR3: CASSFDRDPYEQYF
D: .; V: TRBV4-1; J: TRBJ2-1; size: many; DNA: TGCGCCAGCAGCCAGAGGGGGGCACGGGAAGAGCAGTTCTTC; CDR3: CASSQRGAREEQFF
D: TRBD2; V: TRBV12-3/TRBV12-4; J: TRBJ2-3; size: .; DNA: TGTGCCAGCAGTAGGCAGGGAGGGGCCAATACGCAGTATTTT; CDR3: CASSRQGGANTQYF
D: .; V: TRBV5-1; J: TRBJ2-1; size: few; DNA: TGCGCCAGCAGCTTTTTAGTGGGCAATGAGCAGTTCTTC; CDR3: CASSFLVGNEQFF
D: TRBD1; V: TRBV6-1; J: TRBJ2-5; size: .; DNA: TGTGCCAGCAGTGATACGGACAGGGGACAAGAGACCCAGTACTTC; CDR3: CASSDTDRGQETQYF
D: .; V: TRBV27; J: TRBJ1-1; size: many; DNA: TGTGCCAGCAGTTTATTTCCCAACACTGAAGCTTTCTTT; CDR3: CASSLFPNTEAFF
D: .; V: TRBV5-6; J: TRBJ1-1; size: .; DNA: TGTGCCAGCAGCTTTGGTAGGTGGACCCCGTCGGGTGAAGCTTTCTTT; CDR3: CASSFGRWTPSGEAFF
D: .; V: TRBV15; J: TRBJ2-7; size: many; DNA: TGTGCCACTCTACAAATACAGGTGACCTACGAGCAGTACTTC; CDR3: CATLQIQVTYEQYF
D: TRBD2; V: TRBV11-2; J: TRBJ2-1; size: .; DNA: TGTGCCAGCAGCTTAATAGGACTAGCGGACAACAATGAGCAGTTCTTC; CDR3: CASSLIGLADNNEQFF
D: TRBD1; V: TRBV27; J: TRBJ1-2; size: many; DNA: TGTGCCAGCAGCACCGTACAGGGGGTCTATGGCTACACCTTC; CDR3: CASSTVQGVYGYTF
D: TRBD1; V: TRBV28; J: TRBJ2-1; size: .; DNA: TGTGCCAGCAGCACGACAGGGGAGGAGTTCTTC; CDR3: CASSTTGEEFF
D: TRBD2; V: TRBV20-1; J: TRBJ2-1; size: many; DNA: TGCAGTGCTAGACCTTTAGCGGGAGGGAATGAGCAGTTCTTC; CDR3: CSARPLAGGNEQFF
D: .; V: TRBV29-1; J: TRBJ2-7; size: few; DNA: TGCAGCGCAGAACTGGACTCCTACGAGCAGTACTTC; CDR3: CSAELDSYEQYF
D: .; V: TRBV20-1; J: TRBJ2-2; size: many; DNA: TGCAGTGCTAGACGGTGGGGCGGGGACACCGGGGAGCTGTTTTTT; CDR3: CSARRWGGDTGELFF